The 13 T cell receptor beta chains listed next were all sequenced from one sample in a study of post-analysis software for immune sequencing data (dated by TCRdb to about 2015). Findings and caveats that apply to the study as a whole: Significantly higher frequencies in patients than in controls were found for five or six TRBV segments, including TRBV5-6, TRBV5-1 and TRBV20-1.

The method behind the library was PCR. The sequencer was an Illumina HiSeq 2500. To reduce PCR and sequencing biases, unique molecular identifiers were built into the TCR beta cDNA libraries. TCRdb reran the public reads through fastp at Q25 and MiXCR, keeping productive beta chains. Merged by CDR3 protein, the rows form single entries marked with the most common genes and DNA. The sample table contains 150,000 to 200,000 distinct CDR3 sequences; only one count was recorded for 30% of them. The top ten constitute approximately 1.4% of the sample. Their specific antigens are unknown. The sample taken for sequencing was blood. Source of these receptors: a girl aged 5-17 years with multiple sclerosis.

V is TRBV20-1 and J is TRBJ1-1; no definite D call. The V end was cut by 1 base, the J end by 1 base, with 10 bases between. Germline-derived CDR1 and CDR2 are DFQATT and SNEGSKA (reference sequence). The CDR3 runs to 14 residues. The chain's CDR3 is CSARGGVWNTEAFF. The CDR3 bases are TGCAGTGCTAGAGGCGGGGTATGGAACACTGAAGCTTTCTTT.

The rearrangement uses TRBV20-1 and TRBJ2-7; 8 nucleotides align to TRBD2. The CDR3 length is 15 residues. After removal of 0 bases from V and 8 bases from J, the junction contained 12 bases not matched to a gene. The germline gives CDR1 DFQATT, CDR2 SNEGSKA (reference sequence). CDR3 sequence reads: CSARDSTSGSFQQYF. CDR3 sequence (DNA): TGCAGTGCTAGAGATTCCACTAGCGGCTCCTTCCAGCAGTACTTC.

The V call is TRBV5-5, the J call TRBJ1-2; D unclear. The CDR3 is made up of 16 amino acids. With 7 bases removed from V and 0 bases from J, the gap between germline ends came to 19 bases. The germline gives CDR1 SGHKS, CDR2 YYEKEE (reference sequence). CDR3 region: CASAKLGSRANYGYTF. As DNA, the CDR3 is TGTGCCAGCGCCAAACTTGGGAGTAGGGCTAACTATGGCTACACCTTC.

This clonotype came up once. A much larger clone differs by one base, so this may be a read error. The J gene is TRBJ1-2, the V gene TRBV7-3, with D unclear. The V gene lost 4 bases and the J gene lost 6 bases, with 15 bases spanning the gap. This CDR3 is built from 14 residues. The germline CDR1 and CDR2 sequences are SGHTA and FQGTGA. Here the CDR3 DNA reads TGTGCCAGCAGCTGCCAATCAGACCCCCATGGCTACACCTTC. Encoded protein: CASSCQSDPHGYTF.

The chain couples TRBV5-1 to TRBJ2-7; D is possibly TRBD2 (5 bases). From germline, CDR1 is SGHRS and CDR2 YFSETQ. The CDR3 has 15 residues. Trimming left V 7 bases short and J 1 base short, with 18 bases between. CDR3 in amino acids: CASGSTTGMSYEQYF. CDR3 nucleotide sequence: TGCGCCAGCGGCTCAACCACCGGGATGTCCTACGAGCAGTACTTC.

The chain employs TRBV19 and TRBJ2-7; 8 nucleotides agree with TRBD1. V lost 6 bases and J lost 3; bases outside the gene matches: 7. Germline V CDR1 and CDR2: LNHDA, SQIVND (reference sequence). The CDR3 is made up of 14 amino acids. CDR3 bases: TGTGCCAGTAGGAACAGGGGGACAGACTACGAGCAGTACTTC. The encoded protein is CASRNRGTDYEQYF.

The chain carries TRBV11-1 and TRBJ1-3; D remains unclear. This CDR3 spans 15 amino acids. The V and J ends lost 4 bases and 0 bases respectively, with 10 bases between them. Germline CDR1 SGHAT, CDR2 FQDESV (reference sequence). Here the CDR3 reads CASSSGRHSGNTIYF. DNA for the CDR3: TGTGCCAGCAGCTCCGGACGGCACTCTGGAAACACCATATATTTT.

In its sample, this clonotype was seen many times. This chain joins TRBV5-1 and TRBJ2-7; D is unresolved. Trimming removed 4 bases at V and 0 bases at J, with 17 bases between. CDR1 and CDR2 from the germline V gene are SGHRS and YFSETQ. The CDR3 is made up of 16 amino acids. The CDR3 loop is CASSHTPQSTSYEQYF. The CDR3 nucleotides are TGCGCCAGCAGCCACACCCCACAGTCAACCTCCTACGAGCAGTACTTC.

This clonotype occurred many times. CDR3 bases: TGTGCCAGCAGTCCAAGCGGGAGTGCCTACAATGAGCAGTTCTTC. Its translation: CASSPSGSAYNEQFF. The rearrangement links TRBV7-3 to TRBJ2-1, with 8 bases fitting TRBD2. The V gene end was trimmed by 6 bases and the J gene end by 2 bases; junction bases not matched to a gene: 6. The CDR3 sequence is 15 residues long. The germline V gene encodes CDR1 SGHTA and CDR2 FQGTGA.

This clonotype was observed many times. V and J are TRBV4-1 and TRBJ2-7; tentative D call: TRBD2 (5 bases). The CDR3 runs to 16 residues. Deletions cut 0 bases from V and 0 bases from J, with 12 bases between. The germline gives CDR1 MGHRA, CDR2 YSYEKL. The DNA of the CDR3 is TGCGCCAGCAGCCAAGACGACGCGGGTAGCTCCTACGAGCAGTACTTC. Amino acid sequence: CASSQDDAGSSYEQYF.

The table lists this clonotype with many counts. The rearrangement links TRBV12-3 or TRBV12-4 to TRBJ2-7; D is ambiguous. There are 12 residues in the CDR3. Trimming cost V 6 bases and J 0 bases, with 6 bases left between them. CDR3 in amino acids: CASSPGSYEQYF. In DNA form, the CDR3 reads TGTGCCAGCAGCCCTGGCTCCTACGAGCAGTACTTC.

This clonotype was seen many times. The chain joins TRBV29-1 to TRBJ2-1, with TRBD1 matching 10 bases. With V trimmed by 7 bases and J by 6 bases, 6 bases remained unmatched. Germline CDR1 is SQVTM and CDR2 is ANQGSEA. The CDR3 consists of 13 residues. CDR3 DNA: TGCAGCGCCCGACAGGGGGCCGGCAATGAGCAGTTCTTC. Protein: CSARQGAGNEQFF.

The gene calls are TRBV29-1 and TRBJ1-3; weak D call: TRBD1 (6 bases). The CDR3 extends over 14 amino acids. Trimming removed 7 bases from V and 1 base from J, with 14 bases in between. CDR1 and CDR2 from the germline V gene are SQVTM and ANQGSEA. The CDR3 DNA reads TGCAGCGCCCAGCGGGGGGCTTCTGGAAACACCATATATTTT. The encoded protein is CSAQRGASGNTIYF.